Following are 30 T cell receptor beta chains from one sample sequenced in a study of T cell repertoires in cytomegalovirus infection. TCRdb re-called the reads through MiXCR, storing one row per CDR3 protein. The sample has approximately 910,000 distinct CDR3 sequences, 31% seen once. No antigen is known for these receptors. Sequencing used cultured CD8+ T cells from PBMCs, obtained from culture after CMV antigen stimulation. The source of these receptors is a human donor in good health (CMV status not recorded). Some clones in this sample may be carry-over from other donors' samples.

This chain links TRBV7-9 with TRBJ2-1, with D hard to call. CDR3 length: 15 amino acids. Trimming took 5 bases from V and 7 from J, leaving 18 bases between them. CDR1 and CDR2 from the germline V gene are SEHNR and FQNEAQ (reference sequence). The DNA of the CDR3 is TGTGCCAGCAGCGCCTCTATGTGGGCTAGGAATGAGCAGTTCTTC. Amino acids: CASSASMWARNEQFF.

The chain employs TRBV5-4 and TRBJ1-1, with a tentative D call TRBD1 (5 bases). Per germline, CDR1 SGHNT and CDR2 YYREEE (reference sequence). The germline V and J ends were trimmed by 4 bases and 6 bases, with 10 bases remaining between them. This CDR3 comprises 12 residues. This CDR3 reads CASSRWGAEAFF. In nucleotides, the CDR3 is TGTGCCAGCAGCCGGTGGGGGGCTGAAGCTTTCTTT.

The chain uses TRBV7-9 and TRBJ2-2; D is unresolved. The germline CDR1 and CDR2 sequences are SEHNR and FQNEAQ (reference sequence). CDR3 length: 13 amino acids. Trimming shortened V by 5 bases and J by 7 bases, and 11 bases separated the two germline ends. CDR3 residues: CASSPILVGELFF. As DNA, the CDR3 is TGTGCCAGCAGCCCTATCTTAGTCGGGGAGCTGTTTTTT.

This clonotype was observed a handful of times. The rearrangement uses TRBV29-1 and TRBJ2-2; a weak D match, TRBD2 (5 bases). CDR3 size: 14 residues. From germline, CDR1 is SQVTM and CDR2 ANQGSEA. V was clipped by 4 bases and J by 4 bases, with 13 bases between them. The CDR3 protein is CSVALGAPTGELFF. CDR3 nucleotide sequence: TGCAGCGTTGCCCTGGGAGCCCCCACCGGGGAGCTGTTTTTT.

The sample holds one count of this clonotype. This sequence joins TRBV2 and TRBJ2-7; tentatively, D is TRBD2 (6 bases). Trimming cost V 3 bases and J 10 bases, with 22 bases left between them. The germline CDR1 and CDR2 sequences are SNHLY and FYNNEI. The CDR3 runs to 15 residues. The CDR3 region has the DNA TGTGCCAGCAGTGACTGGAGGGTAGCGGAATCTTACCAGTACTTC. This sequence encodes CASSDWRVAESYQYF.

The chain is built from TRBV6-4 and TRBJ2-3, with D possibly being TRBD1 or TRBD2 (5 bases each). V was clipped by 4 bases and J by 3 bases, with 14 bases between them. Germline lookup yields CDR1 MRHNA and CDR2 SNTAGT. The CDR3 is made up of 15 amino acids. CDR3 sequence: CASSVGERWTDTQYF. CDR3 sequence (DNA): TGTGCCAGCAGTGTGGGGGAAAGGTGGACAGATACGCAGTATTTT.

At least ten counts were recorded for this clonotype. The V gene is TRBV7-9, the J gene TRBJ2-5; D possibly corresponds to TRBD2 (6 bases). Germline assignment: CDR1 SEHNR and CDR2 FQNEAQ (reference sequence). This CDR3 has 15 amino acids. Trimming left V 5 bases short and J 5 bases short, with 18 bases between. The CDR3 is CASSLTGGAGETQYF. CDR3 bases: TGTGCCAGCAGCCTTACAGGAGGGGCCGGGGAGACCCAGTACTTC.

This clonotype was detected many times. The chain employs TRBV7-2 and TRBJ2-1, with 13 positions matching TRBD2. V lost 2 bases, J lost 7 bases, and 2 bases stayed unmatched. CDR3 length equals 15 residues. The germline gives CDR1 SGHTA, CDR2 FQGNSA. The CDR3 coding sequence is TGTGCCAGCAGCTTAAAGACTAGCGGGGGGAATGAGCAGTTCTTC. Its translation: CASSLKTSGGNEQFF.

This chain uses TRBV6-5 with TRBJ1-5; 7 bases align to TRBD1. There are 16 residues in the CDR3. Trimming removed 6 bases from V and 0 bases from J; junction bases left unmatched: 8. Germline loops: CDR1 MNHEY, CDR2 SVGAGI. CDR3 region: CASRPGTAYSNQPQHF. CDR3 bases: TGTGCCAGCAGGCCCGGGACAGCCTATAGCAATCAGCCCCAGCATTTT.

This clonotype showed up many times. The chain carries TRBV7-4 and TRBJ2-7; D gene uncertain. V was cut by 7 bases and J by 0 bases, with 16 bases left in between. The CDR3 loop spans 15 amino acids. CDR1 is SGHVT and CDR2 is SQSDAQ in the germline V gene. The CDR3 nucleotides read TGTGCCAGCACCCAGTACCCGTGGGACTCCTACGAGCAGTACGTC. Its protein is CASTQYPWDSYEQYV.

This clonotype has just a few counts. The CDR3 region is CASSLAGLPVGNSPLHF. The CDR3 coding sequence is TGTGCCAGCAGCTTGGCCGGCCTTCCTGTGGGGAATTCACCCCTCCACTTT. The rearrangement links TRBV5-5 to TRBJ1-6; D remains unclear. Germline assignment: CDR1 SGHKS and CDR2 YYEKEE (reference sequence). The V gene lost 0 bases and the J gene lost 7 bases, with 17 bases spanning the gap. This CDR3 has 17 amino acids.

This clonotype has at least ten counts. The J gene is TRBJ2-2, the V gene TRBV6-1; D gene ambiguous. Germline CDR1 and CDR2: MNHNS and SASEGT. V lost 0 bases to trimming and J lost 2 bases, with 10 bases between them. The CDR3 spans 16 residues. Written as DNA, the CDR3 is TGTGCCAGCAGTGAAGCGCCAACTATCAACACCGGGGAGCTGTTTTTT. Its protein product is CASSEAPTINTGELFF.

CDR3 sequence (DNA): TGTGCCACCAGCAGTGGACCAGGGGGGATGGACCCAGATACGCAGTATTTT. Translating gives CATSSGPGGMDPDTQYF. This chain joins TRBV15 and TRBJ2-3; tentatively, D is TRBD1 (7 bases). Germline CDR1 reads LNHNV; CDR2 reads YYDKDF (reference sequence). V was clipped by 3 bases and J by 4 bases, with 20 bases between them. CDR3 length equals 17 residues.

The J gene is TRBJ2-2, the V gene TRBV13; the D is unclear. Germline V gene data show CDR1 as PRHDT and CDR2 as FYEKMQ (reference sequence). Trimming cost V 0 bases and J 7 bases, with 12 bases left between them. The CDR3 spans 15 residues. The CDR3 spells CASSLGLRPGGELFF. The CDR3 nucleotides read TGTGCCAGCAGCTTAGGCCTACGGCCGGGCGGGGAGCTGTTTTTT.

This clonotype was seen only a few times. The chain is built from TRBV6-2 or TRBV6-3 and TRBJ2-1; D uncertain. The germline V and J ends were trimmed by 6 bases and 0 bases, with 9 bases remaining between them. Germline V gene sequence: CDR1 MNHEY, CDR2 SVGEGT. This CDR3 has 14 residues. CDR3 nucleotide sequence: TGTGCCAGCAGGACTCCTCGCTCCTACAATGAGCAGTTCTTC. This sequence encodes CASRTPRSYNEQFF.

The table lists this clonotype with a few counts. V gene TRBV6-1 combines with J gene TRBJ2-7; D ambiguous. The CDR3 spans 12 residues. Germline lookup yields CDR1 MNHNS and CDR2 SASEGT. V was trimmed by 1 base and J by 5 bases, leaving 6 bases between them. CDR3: CASSEGRNEQYF. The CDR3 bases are TGTGCCAGCAGTGAAGGGCGTAACGAGCAGTACTTC.

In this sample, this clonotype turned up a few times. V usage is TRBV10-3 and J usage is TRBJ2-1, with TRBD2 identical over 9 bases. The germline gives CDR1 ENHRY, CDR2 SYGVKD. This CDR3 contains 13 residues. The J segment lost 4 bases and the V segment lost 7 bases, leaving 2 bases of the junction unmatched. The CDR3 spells CAITSGDYNEQFF. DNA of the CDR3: TGTGCCATCACTAGCGGGGATTACAATGAGCAGTTCTTC.

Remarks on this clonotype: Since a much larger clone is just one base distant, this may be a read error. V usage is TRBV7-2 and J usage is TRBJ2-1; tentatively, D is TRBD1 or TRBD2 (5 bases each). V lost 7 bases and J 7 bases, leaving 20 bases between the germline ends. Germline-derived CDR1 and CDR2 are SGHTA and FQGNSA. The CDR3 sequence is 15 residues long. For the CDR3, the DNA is TGTGCCAGCAACTTTTTCCCAGGGAGTTGGAATGAGCAGTTCTTC. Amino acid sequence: CASNFFPGSWNEQFF.

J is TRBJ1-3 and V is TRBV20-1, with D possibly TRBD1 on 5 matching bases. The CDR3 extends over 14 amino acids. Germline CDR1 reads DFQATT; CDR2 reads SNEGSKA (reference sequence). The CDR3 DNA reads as TGCAGCCTCCGGGCGAGGGGCTCTGGAAACACCATATATTTT. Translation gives CSLRARGSGNTIYF.

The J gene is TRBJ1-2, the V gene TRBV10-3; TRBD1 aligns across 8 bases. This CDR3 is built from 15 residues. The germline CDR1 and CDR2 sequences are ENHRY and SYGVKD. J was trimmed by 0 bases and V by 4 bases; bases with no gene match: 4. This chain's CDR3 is CAISADRGSNYGYTF. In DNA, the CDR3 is TGTGCCATCAGTGCTGACAGGGGATCTAACTATGGCTACACCTTC.

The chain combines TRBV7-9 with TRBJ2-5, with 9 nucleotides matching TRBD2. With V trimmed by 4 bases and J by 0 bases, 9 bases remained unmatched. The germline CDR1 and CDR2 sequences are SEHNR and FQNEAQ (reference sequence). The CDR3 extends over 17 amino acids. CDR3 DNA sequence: TGTGCCAGCAGCTACTCACTAGCGGGTTTTTACCAAGAGACCCAGTACTTC. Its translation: CASSYSLAGFYQETQYF. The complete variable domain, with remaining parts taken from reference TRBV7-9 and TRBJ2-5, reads DTGVSQNPRHKITKRGQNVTFRCDPISEHNRLYWYRQTLGQGPEFLTYFQNEAQLEKSRLLSDRFSAERPKGSFSTLEIQRTEQGDSAMYLCASSYSLAGFYQETQYFGPGTRLLVL.

The CDR3 DNA reads as TGTGCCAGTAGCTGGGGGGTCCGTCTGTACGAGCAGTACTTC. Amino acids: CASSWGVRLYEQYF. V and J are TRBV19 and TRBJ2-7; tentatively, D is TRBD2 (6 bases). The CDR3 consists of 14 residues. Between the trimmed V and J ends, which lost 6 bases and 4 bases, there was a span of 16 bases. Germline V CDR1 and CDR2: LNHDA, SQIVND (reference sequence).

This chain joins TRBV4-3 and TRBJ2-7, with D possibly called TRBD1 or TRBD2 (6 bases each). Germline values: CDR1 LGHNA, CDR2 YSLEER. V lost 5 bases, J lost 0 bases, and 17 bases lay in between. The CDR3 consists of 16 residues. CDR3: CASSVYRDFSSYEQYV. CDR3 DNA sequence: TGCGCCAGCAGCGTATACAGGGACTTTAGCTCCTACGAGCAGTACGTC.

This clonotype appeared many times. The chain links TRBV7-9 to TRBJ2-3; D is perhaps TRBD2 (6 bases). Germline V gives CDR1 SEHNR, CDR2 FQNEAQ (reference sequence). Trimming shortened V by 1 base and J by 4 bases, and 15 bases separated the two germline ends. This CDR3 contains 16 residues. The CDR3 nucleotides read TGTGCCAGCAGCTTAGGGGGACTCCACGGCGCAGATACGCAGTATTTT. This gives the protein CASSLGGLHGADTQYF.

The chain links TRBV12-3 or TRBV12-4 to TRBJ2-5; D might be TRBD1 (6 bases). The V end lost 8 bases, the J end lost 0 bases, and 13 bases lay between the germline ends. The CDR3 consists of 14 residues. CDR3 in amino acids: CASLGALYQETQYF. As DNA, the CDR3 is TGTGCCAGCCTGGGGGCCCTGTACCAAGAGACCCAGTACTTC.

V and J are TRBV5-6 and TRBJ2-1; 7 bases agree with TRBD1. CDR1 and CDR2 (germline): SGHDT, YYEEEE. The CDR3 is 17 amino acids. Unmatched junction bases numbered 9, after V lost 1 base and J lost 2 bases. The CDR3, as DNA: TGTGCCAGCAGCTTGAGGCTCGACAGGGAAACCTACAATGAGCAGTTCTTC. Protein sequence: CASSLRLDRETYNEQFF. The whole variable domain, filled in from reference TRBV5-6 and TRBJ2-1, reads DAGVTQSPTHLIKTRGQQVTLRCSPKSGHDTVSWYQQALGQGPQFIFQYYEEEERQRGNFPDRFSGHQFPNYSSELNVNALLLGDSALYLCASSLRLDRETYNEQFFGPGTRLTVL.

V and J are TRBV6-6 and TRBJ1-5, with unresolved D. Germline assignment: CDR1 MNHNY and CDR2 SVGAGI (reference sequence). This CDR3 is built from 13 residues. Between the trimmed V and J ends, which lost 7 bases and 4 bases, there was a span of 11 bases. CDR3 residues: CASTGNLNQPQHF. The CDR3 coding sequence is TGTGCCAGCACCGGGAACCTAAATCAGCCCCAGCATTTT.

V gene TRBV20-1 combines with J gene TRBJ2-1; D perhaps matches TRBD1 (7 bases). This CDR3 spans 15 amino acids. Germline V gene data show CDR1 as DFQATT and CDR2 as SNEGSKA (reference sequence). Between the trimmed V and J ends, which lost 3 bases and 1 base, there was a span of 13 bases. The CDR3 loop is CSASGGGGSYNEQFF. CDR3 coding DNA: TGCAGTGCTAGCGGAGGGGGCGGGTCCTACAATGAGCAGTTCTTC.

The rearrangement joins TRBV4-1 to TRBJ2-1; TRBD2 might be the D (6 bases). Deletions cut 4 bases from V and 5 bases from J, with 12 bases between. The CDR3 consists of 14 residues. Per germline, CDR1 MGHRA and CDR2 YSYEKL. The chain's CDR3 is CASSPDSGDNEQFF. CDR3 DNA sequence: TGCGCCAGCAGCCCGGATAGCGGAGACAATGAGCAGTTCTTC.

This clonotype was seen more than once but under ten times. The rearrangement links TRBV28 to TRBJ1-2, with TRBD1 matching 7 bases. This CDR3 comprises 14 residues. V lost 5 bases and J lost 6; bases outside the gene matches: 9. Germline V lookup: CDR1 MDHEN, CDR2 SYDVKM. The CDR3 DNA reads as TGTGCCAGCAGTCTCCCCCGACAGGGCGATGGCTACACCTTC. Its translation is CASSLPRQGDGYTF.